A selection of T cell receptor beta chains follows, all from one sample in a study of T cells in Graves' hyperthyroidism and ophthalmopathy. MiXCR, run by TCRdb on the multiplex PCR reads, gives a single entry per CDR3 protein. The table lists about 680,000 distinct CDR3 sequences, approximately 36% of them singletons. Sequenced material: blood. These receptors were taken from a woman between 40 and 50 years old with Graves' hyperthyroidism. The conserved cysteine and the conserved F or W are not part of the CDR3 here. Fields, in order: clone size, J gene, V gene, CDR3 protein. Not all rows give a size; the values are once, few, many and, for expanded clones, a class.

clone size: many; J gene: TRBJ1-1; V gene: TRBV6-5; CDR3 protein: ASSLQATNTEAF
clone size: .; J gene: TRBJ1-3; V gene: TRBV25-1; CDR3 protein: ASQGPDSGNTIY
clone size: .; J gene: TRBJ2-5; V gene: TRBV7-9; CDR3 protein: ASSLGTVGQTQY
clone size: .; J gene: TRBJ2-5; V gene: TRBV12-3/TRBV12-4; CDR3 protein: ASSRRTREETQY
clone size: .; J gene: TRBJ1-1; V gene: TRBV4-3; CDR3 protein: ASSLRTTDLNTEAF
clone size: few; J gene: TRBJ1-1; V gene: TRBV12-3/TRBV12-4; CDR3 protein: ASTQGARLAF
clone size: few; J gene: TRBJ1-1; V gene: TRBV19; CDR3 protein: ASSNYGGATEAF
clone size: .; J gene: TRBJ1-4; V gene: TRBV6-6; CDR3 protein: ASSKGSEKLF
clone size: many; J gene: TRBJ1-2; V gene: TRBV20-1; CDR3 protein: SASSGRMNYGYT
clone size: .; J gene: TRBJ1-2; V gene: TRBV2; CDR3 protein: ASSRGGLDYGYT
clone size: few; J gene: TRBJ1-2; V gene: TRBV6-1; CDR3 protein: ASSEARGTGYGYT
clone size: .; J gene: TRBJ1-1; V gene: TRBV29-1; CDR3 protein: SVDGRGRNTEAF
clone size: .; J gene: TRBJ1-4; V gene: TRBV7-2; CDR3 protein: ASSSTSGTGNEKLF
clone size: many; J gene: TRBJ2-5; V gene: TRBV10-3; CDR3 protein: AMKGTGQETQY
clone size: many; J gene: TRBJ1-4; V gene: TRBV11-2; CDR3 protein: ASSRSGINEKLF
clone size: .; J gene: TRBJ1-1; V gene: TRBV11-2; CDR3 protein: ASSRRYPPGGEVTEAF
clone size: few; J gene: TRBJ1-2; V gene: TRBV6-1; CDR3 protein: ARGEGSYGYT
clone size: many; J gene: TRBJ1-6; V gene: TRBV10-3; CDR3 protein: AISESTGARSTLH
clone size: many; J gene: TRBJ2-7; V gene: TRBV5-4; CDR3 protein: ASSPYGPYEQY
clone size: many; J gene: TRBJ2-7; V gene: TRBV7-8; CDR3 protein: ASAWTGGSSRTFYEQY
clone size: .; J gene: TRBJ1-4; V gene: TRBV10-3; CDR3 protein: AIRPGATNEKLF
clone size: .; J gene: TRBJ2-7; V gene: TRBV7-9; CDR3 protein: ASRPISGGNEQY
clone size: many; J gene: TRBJ1-1; V gene: TRBV15; CDR3 protein: ATSRTQGWTEAF
clone size: many; J gene: TRBJ1-2; V gene: TRBV10-3; CDR3 protein: AISVGTGYGYT
clone size: .; J gene: TRBJ2-2; V gene: TRBV10-3; CDR3 protein: ASGEQGADTGELF
clone size: few; J gene: TRBJ1-2; V gene: TRBV3-1; CDR3 protein: ASSLELYGYT
clone size: .; J gene: TRBJ1-5; V gene: TRBV7-9; CDR3 protein: ASSQVIRGPSRQPQH
clone size: .; J gene: TRBJ2-7; V gene: TRBV11-3; CDR3 protein: ASSLYPTEQY
clone size: .; J gene: TRBJ2-5; V gene: TRBV24-1; CDR3 protein: ATSERSDTQY
clone size: few; J gene: TRBJ1-5; V gene: TRBV4-3; CDR3 protein: ASSQYTGINQPQH
clone size: many; J gene: TRBJ1-1; V gene: TRBV4-2; CDR3 protein: ASSRGGTNTEAF
clone size: few; J gene: TRBJ2-7; V gene: TRBV7-3; CDR3 protein: ASLGAQGSYGQY
clone size: once; J gene: TRBJ2-7; V gene: TRBV6-4; CDR3 protein: ASLDSTGPYEQY
clone size: many; J gene: TRBJ1-5; V gene: TRBV10-3; CDR3 protein: AISVTGENNQPQH
clone size: .; J gene: TRBJ1-2; V gene: TRBV19; CDR3 protein: ASSHRFSERGGYT
clone size: many; J gene: TRBJ1-2; V gene: TRBV29-1; CDR3 protein: SVYPGHNYGYT
clone size: .; J gene: TRBJ1-5; V gene: TRBV2; CDR3 protein: AMVSRYSNQPQH
clone size: .; J gene: TRBJ2-7; V gene: TRBV20-1; CDR3 protein: SAETSGGYNEQY
clone size: many; J gene: TRBJ1-6; V gene: TRBV6-5; CDR3 protein: ASSYLGDDSPLH
clone size: .; J gene: TRBJ2-7; V gene: TRBV11-3; CDR3 protein: ASSLGQSPKPKKPYEQY
clone size: many; J gene: TRBJ2-7; V gene: TRBV7-8; CDR3 protein: ASSLAPFNYEQY
clone size: .; J gene: TRBJ2-7; V gene: TRBV20-1; CDR3 protein: SARGQGRSYEQY
clone size: .; J gene: TRBJ2-5; V gene: TRBV10-3; CDR3 protein: AISESYFRGVVGQSATETQY
clone size: many; J gene: TRBJ2-1; V gene: TRBV7-1; CDR3 protein: ASSGAVSSYNEQF
clone size: few; J gene: TRBJ1-1; V gene: TRBV2; CDR3 protein: ASRVSENTEAF
clone size: many; J gene: TRBJ1-2; V gene: TRBV6-5; CDR3 protein: ASSDPGTGLHGYT
clone size: many; J gene: TRBJ2-5; V gene: TRBV24-1; CDR3 protein: ATSDLDRGEETQY
clone size: many; J gene: TRBJ1-3; V gene: TRBV29-1; CDR3 protein: SVVQGRGNTIY
clone size: many; J gene: TRBJ2-7; V gene: TRBV15; CDR3 protein: ATSGGRLYEQY
clone size: .; J gene: TRBJ2-2; V gene: TRBV19; CDR3 protein: ATGVKDRGFAGELF
clone size: few; J gene: TRBJ2-7; V gene: TRBV13; CDR3 protein: ASSFSRGGYEQY
clone size: .; J gene: TRBJ1-1; V gene: TRBV25-1; CDR3 protein: ASTLFTGQGTEAF
clone size: .; J gene: TRBJ2-2; V gene: TRBV28; CDR3 protein: ASSLYAGYTGELF
clone size: many; J gene: TRBJ2-7; V gene: TRBV7-2; CDR3 protein: ASSVHGGKLRVEQY
clone size: many; J gene: TRBJ1-2; V gene: TRBV12-3/TRBV12-4; CDR3 protein: ASSWDGSTYGYT
clone size: .; J gene: TRBJ1-6; V gene: TRBV6-1; CDR3 protein: ASSYSIDGDSPLH
clone size: few; J gene: TRBJ1-5; V gene: TRBV5-1; CDR3 protein: ASSLVPMGGNQPQH